A selection of T cell receptor beta chains follows, all from one sample in a study of human T cells and chemical hapten exposure. TCRdb reprocessed the RACE reads with MiXCR, giving one entry per CDR3 protein. The repertoire consists of about 110,000 distinct CDR3 sequences, with roughly a tenth occurring once and the leading ten covering 2.5% to 3.5%. The source was whole blood, collected in connection with sensitization to the hapten diphenylcyclopropenone (DPC). These receptors all stem from a woman in her thirties or forties with alopecia areata. Some clones in this sample may be carry-over from other donors' samples. CDR3s include the opening cysteine and the closing phenylalanine or tryptophan. The order of the fields is CDR3 protein, V gene, J gene.

CASSFRDRDEQYF,TRBV7-9,TRBJ2-7
CASSLRTGPGNTGELFF,TRBV7-2,TRBJ2-2
CATQRASGGAYEQYF,TRBV2,TRBJ2-7
CSATARGGYTF,TRBV29-1,TRBJ1-2
CASSLDRQGHQPQHF,TRBV12-3/TRBV12-4,TRBJ1-5
CAISDSARGPYNEQFF,TRBV10-3,TRBJ2-1
CASSPTGEVYGYTF,TRBV18,TRBJ1-2
CASSLGQGKGDTQYF,TRBV5-1,TRBJ2-3
CATSRDRGVTGELFF,TRBV2,TRBJ2-2
CASSKGGAQETQYF,TRBV5-1,TRBJ2-5
CASSFGRPSGANVLTF,TRBV7-6,TRBJ2-6
CSVPGTGTSGANVLTF,TRBV29-1,TRBJ2-6
CASSLLAETQYF,TRBV3-1,TRBJ2-5
CASWDRNYGYTF,TRBV6-2/TRBV6-3,TRBJ1-2
CASSPSGAYQETQYF,TRBV4-1,TRBJ2-5
CATRLHRGEHTDTQYF,TRBV24-1,TRBJ2-3
CASSYGQGDTEAFF,TRBV6-2/TRBV6-3,TRBJ1-1
CASSPALGTGELFF,TRBV5-1,TRBJ2-2
CSARKRGPRGDTQYF,TRBV20-1,TRBJ2-3
CASSLTRLAEQFF,TRBV7-3,TRBJ2-1
CASSPGDRALHSNTGELFF,TRBV12-3/TRBV12-4,TRBJ2-2
CASSQGLPGMRNQPQHF,TRBV4-1,TRBJ1-5
CASSLAGTQANYGYTF,TRBV11-2,TRBJ1-2
CASSSGRGTYEQYF,TRBV12-3/TRBV12-4,TRBJ2-7
CASNGPVYGYTF,TRBV6-1,TRBJ1-2
CASSEAHPGTGNSPLHF,TRBV2,TRBJ1-6
CASSRANEQFF,TRBV6-2/TRBV6-3,TRBJ2-1
CASSPGTGPYYEQYF,TRBV6-6,TRBJ2-7
CASSQDRAGGSYNEQFF,TRBV4-3,TRBJ2-1
CASRGTANTGELFF,TRBV7-8,TRBJ2-2
CASSPLRFYGYTF,TRBV6-6,TRBJ1-2
CASSRNRGSSYEQYF,TRBV6-5,TRBJ2-7
CASSLGGNNEKLFF,TRBV7-2,TRBJ1-4
CASRSSGNTIYF,TRBV7-8,TRBJ1-3
CASSPPGTGINYGYTF,TRBV18,TRBJ1-2
CASSFGGVNEQFF,TRBV7-8,TRBJ2-1
CASSLPGTTDTQYF,TRBV12-3/TRBV12-4,TRBJ2-3
CASSVTGTSITRRETQYF,TRBV25-1,TRBJ2-5
CASSVQGALVGEQYF,TRBV2,TRBJ2-7
CASTPWVSYEQYF,TRBV6-4,TRBJ2-7
CASKVLGYEQYF,TRBV2,TRBJ2-7
CASRIQGEREEQYF,TRBV28,TRBJ2-7
CASSPYNYEQYF,TRBV18,TRBJ2-7
CASSQEGETQYF,TRBV4-2,TRBJ2-5
CASSPPRTGKVTQYF,TRBV18,TRBJ2-5
CASSREVSRGGQPQHF,TRBV4-2,TRBJ1-5
CASQWGAGASRETQYF,TRBV28,TRBJ2-5
CSARDRRDYGYTF,TRBV20-1,TRBJ1-2
CASSYRGEAFF,TRBV6-5,TRBJ1-1
CASSYNSPPGNTIYF,TRBV6-5,TRBJ1-3
CASTLNNEQFF,TRBV27,TRBJ2-1
CASSQGGTGGYEQYF,TRBV4-3,TRBJ2-7
CASSPSPPGQTHKGGNIQYF,TRBV9,TRBJ2-4
CASGLPLRRPCTGELFF,TRBV12-5,TRBJ2-2
CASSSYLGVYEQYF,TRBV27,TRBJ2-7
CASSRDSGVGEQYF,TRBV4-3,TRBJ2-7
CATSGRVGPTEAFF,TRBV15,TRBJ1-1